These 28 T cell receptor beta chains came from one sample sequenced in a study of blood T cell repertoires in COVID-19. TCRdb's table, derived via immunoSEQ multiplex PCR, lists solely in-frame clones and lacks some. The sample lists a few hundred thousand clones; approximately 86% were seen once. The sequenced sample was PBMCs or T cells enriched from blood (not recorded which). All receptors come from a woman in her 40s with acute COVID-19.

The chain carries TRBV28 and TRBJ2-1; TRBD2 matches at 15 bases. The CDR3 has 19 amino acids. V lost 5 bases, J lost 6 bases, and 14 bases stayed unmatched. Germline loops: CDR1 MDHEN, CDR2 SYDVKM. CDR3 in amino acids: CASSQNPGTSGRWGNEQFF. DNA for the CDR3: TGTGCCAGCAGTCAAAACCCCGGGACTAGCGGGAGGTGGGGCAATGAGCAGTTCTTC.

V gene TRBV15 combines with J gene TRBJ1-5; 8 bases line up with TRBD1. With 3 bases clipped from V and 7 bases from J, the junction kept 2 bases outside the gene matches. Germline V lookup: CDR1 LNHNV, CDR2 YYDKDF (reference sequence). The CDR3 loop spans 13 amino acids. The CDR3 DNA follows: TGTGCCACCAGCAGGGACAGGGCCCAGCCCCAGCATTTT. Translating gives CATSRDRAQPQHF.

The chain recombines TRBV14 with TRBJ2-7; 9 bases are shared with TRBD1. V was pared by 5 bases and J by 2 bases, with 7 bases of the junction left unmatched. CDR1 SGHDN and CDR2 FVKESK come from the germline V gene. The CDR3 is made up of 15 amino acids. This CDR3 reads CASSAYRTGAYEQYF. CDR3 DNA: TGTGCCAGCAGCGCCTACCGGACAGGGGCCTACGAGCAGTACTTC.

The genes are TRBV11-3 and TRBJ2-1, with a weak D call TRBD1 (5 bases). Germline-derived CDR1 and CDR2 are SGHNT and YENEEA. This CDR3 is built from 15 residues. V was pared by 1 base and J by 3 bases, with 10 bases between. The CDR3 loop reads CASSLVRQGYNEQFF. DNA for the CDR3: TGTGCCAGCAGCTTAGTGAGGCAGGGCTACAATGAGCAGTTCTTC.

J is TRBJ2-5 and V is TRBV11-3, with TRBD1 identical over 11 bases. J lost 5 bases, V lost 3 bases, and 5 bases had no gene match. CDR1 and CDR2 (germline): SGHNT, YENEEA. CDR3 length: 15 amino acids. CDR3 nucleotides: TGTGCCAGCAGCTTCGGGGACAGGGGGTACGAGACCCAGTACTTC. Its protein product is CASSFGDRGYETQYF. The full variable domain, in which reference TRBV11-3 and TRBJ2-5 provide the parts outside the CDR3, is EAGVVQSPRYKIIEKKQPVAFWCNPISGHNTLYWYLQNLGQGPELLIRYENEEAVDDSQLPKDRFSAERLKGVDSTLKIQPAELGDSAVYLCASSFGDRGYETQYFGPGTRLLVL.

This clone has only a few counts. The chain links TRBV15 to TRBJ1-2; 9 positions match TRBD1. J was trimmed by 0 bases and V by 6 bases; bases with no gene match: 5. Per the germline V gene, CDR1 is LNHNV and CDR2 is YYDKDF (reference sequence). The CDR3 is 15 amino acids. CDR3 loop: CATSWDREANYGYTF. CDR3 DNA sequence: TGTGCCACCAGTTGGGACAGGGAAGCTAACTATGGCTACACCTTC. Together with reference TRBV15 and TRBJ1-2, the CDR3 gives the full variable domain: DAMVIQNPRYQVTQFGKPVTLSCSQTLNHNVMYWYQQKSSQAPKLLFHYYDKDFNNEADTPDNFQSRRPNTSFCFLDIRSPGLGDTAMYLCATSWDREANYGYTFGSGTRLTVV.

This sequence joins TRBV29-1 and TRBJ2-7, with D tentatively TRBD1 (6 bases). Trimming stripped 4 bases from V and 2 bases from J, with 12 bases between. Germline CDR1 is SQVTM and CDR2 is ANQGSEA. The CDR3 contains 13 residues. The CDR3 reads CSVGQAEPYEQYF. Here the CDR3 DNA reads TGCAGCGTTGGACAGGCCGAGCCCTACGAGCAGTACTTC.

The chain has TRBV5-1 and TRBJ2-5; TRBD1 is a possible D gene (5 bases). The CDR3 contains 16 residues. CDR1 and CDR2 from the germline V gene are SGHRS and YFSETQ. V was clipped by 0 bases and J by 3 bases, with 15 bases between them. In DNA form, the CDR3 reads TGCGCCAGCAGCTTGGCCTCAGGGTTTGGAGAAGAGACCCAGTACTTC. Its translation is CASSLASGFGEETQYF.

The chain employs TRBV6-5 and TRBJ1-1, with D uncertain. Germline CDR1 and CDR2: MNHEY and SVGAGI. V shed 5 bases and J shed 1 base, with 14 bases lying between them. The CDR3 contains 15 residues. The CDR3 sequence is CASSRTGRPNTEAFF. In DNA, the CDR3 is TGTGCCAGCAGTCGCACCGGGAGACCGAACACTGAAGCTTTCTTT.

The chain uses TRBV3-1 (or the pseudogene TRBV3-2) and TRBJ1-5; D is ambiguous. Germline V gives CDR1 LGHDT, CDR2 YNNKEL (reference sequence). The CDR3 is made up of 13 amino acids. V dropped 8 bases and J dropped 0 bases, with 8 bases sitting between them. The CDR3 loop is CASARDSNQPQHF. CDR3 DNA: TGTGCCAGCGCGCGGGATAGCAATCAGCCCCAGCATTTT.

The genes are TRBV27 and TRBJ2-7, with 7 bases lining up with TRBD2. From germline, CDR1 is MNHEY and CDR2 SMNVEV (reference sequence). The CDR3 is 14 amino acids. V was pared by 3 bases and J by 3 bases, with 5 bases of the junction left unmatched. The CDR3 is CASSFSGGSYEQYF. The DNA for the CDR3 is TGTGCCAGCAGTTTCTCGGGCGGGAGCTACGAGCAGTACTTC.

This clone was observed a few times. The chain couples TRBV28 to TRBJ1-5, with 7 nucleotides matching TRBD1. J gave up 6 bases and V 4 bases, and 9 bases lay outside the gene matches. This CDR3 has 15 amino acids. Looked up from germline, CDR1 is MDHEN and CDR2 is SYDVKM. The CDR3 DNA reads TGTGCCAGCAGTTACGGCAGGGGGTTTCGTCAGCCCCAGCATTTT. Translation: CASSYGRGFRQPQHF. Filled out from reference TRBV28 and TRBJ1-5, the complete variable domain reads DVKVTQSSRYLVKRTGEKVFLECVQDMDHENMFWYRQDPGLGLRLIYFSYDVKMKEKGDIPEGYSVSREKKERFSLILESASTNQTSMYLCASSYGRGFRQPQHFGDGTRLSIL.

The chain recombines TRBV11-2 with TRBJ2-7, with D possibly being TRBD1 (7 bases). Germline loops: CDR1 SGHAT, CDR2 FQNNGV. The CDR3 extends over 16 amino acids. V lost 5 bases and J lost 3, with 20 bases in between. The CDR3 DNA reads TGTGCCAGCAGCCCCCAGGGGGTGGGGGAGGACTACGAGCAGTACTTC. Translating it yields CASSPQGVGEDYEQYF.

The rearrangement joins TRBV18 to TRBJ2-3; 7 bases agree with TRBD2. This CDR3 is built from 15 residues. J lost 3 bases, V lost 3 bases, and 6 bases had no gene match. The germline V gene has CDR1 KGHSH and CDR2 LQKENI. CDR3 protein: CASSPFQRETDTQYF. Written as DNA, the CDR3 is TGTGCCAGCTCACCCTTCCAGCGGGAAACAGATACGCAGTATTTT.

The CDR3 sequence: CASRQGGDTDTQYF. DNA of the CDR3: TGCGCCAGCAGACAAGGAGGAGACACAGATACGCAGTATTTT. The V gene is TRBV5-1, the J gene TRBJ2-3; a possible D gene is TRBD2 (5 bases). Germline CDR1 reads SGHRS; CDR2 reads YFSETQ. CDR3 length: 14 residues. Trimming took off 5 bases at V and 2 bases at J, with 12 bases between the two ends.

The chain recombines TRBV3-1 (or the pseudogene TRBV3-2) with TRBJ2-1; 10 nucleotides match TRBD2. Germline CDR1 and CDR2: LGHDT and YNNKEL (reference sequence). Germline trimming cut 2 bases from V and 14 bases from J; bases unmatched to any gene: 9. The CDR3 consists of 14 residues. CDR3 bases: TGTGCCAGCAGCCAACAAAGCGGGAGGGCCGGGGAGTTCTTC. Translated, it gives CASSQQSGRAGEFF.

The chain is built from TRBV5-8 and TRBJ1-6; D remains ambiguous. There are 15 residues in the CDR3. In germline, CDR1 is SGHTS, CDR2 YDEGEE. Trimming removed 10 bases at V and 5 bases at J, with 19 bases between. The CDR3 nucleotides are TGTGCCCCTCAAGTCGGGGATAGCCATAATTCACCCCTCCACTTT. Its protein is CAPQVGDSHNSPLHF.

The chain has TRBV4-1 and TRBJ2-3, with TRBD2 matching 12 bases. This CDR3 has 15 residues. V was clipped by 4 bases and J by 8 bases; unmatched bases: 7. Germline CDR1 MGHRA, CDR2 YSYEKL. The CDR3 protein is CASSPGLAGIGTQYF. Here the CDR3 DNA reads TGCGCCAGCAGCCCTGGACTAGCGGGAATAGGTACGCAGTATTTT.

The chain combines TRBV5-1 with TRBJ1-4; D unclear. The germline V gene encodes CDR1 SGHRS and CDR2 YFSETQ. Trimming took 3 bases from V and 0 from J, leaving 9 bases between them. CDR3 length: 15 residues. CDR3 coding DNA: TGCGCCAGCAGCTCTAACGTTGCAACTAATGAAAAACTGTTTTTT. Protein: CASSSNVATNEKLFF.

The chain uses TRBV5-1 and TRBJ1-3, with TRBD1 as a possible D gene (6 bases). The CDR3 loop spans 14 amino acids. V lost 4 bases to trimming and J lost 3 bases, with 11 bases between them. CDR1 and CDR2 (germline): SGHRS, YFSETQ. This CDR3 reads CASSRPDSGNTIYF. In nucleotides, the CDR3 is TGCGCCAGCAGCAGACCGGACAGTGGAAACACCATATATTTT.

In nucleotides, the CDR3 is TGTGCCAGCAGTGAAGCGCTGCGGGGAGGGACTGAAGCTTTCTTT. It is translated as CASSEALRGGTEAFF. This chain links TRBV2 with TRBJ1-1; the D is unclear. The germline V and J ends were trimmed by 0 bases and 5 bases, with 13 bases remaining between them. The germline V gene has CDR1 SNHLY and CDR2 FYNNEI. The CDR3 spans 15 residues.

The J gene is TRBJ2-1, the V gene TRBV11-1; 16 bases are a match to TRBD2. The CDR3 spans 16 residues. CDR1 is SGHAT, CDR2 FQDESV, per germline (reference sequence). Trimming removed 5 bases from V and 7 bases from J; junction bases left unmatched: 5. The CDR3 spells CASSPGTSGRGNEQFF. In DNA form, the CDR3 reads TGTGCCAGCAGCCCGGGGACTAGCGGGAGGGGTAATGAGCAGTTCTTC.

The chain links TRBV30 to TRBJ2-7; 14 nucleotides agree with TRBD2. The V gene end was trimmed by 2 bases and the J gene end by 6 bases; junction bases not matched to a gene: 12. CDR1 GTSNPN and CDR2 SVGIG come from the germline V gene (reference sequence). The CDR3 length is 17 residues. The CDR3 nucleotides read TGTGCCTGGAGTCCTCGACTAGCGGGAGGGCCTTGGGGCGAGCAGTACTTC. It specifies CAWSPRLAGGPWGEQYF.

This CDR3 reads CASSSGAYEQYF. The CDR3 DNA sequence: TGTGCCAGCAGCTCCGGAGCGTACGAGCAGTACTTC. This chain links TRBV7-2 with TRBJ2-7; D gene uncertain. Germline CDR1 reads SGHTA; CDR2 reads FQGNSA. V shed 4 bases and J shed 4 bases, with 8 bases lying between them. The CDR3 runs 12 residues.

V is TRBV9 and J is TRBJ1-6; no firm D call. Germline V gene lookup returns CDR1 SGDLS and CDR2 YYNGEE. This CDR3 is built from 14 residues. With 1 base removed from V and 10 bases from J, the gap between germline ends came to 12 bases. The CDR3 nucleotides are TGTGCCAGCAGCGTAACCCAACTAGAATCACCCCTCCACTTT. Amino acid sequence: CASSVTQLESPLHF. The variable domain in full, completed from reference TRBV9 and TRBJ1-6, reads DSGVTQTPKHLITATGQRVTLRCSPRSGDLSVYWYQQSLDQGLQFLIQYYNGEERAKGNILERFSAQQFPDLHSELNLSSLELGDSALYFCASSVTQLESPLHFGNGTRLTVT.

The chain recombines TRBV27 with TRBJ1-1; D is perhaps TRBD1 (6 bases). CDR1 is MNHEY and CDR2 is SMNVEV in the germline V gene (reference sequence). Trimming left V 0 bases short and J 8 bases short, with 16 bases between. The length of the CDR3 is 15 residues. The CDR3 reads CASSLSPGPQGEAFF. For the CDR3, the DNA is TGTGCCAGCAGTTTATCCCCCGGACCTCAGGGGGAAGCTTTCTTT.

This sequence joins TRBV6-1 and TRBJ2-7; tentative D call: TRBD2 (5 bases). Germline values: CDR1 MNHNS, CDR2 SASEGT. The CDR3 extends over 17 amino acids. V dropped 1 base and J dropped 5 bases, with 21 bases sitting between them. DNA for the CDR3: TGTGCCAGCAGTGAAGAGACCGCTGTGAGGGCCGGAGACGAGCAGTACTTC. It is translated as CASSEETAVRAGDEQYF.

The CDR3 DNA follows: TGTGCCAGCAGTGAACAGGGGAACGCCGAGCAGTACTTC. The encoded protein is CASSEQGNAEQYF. The chain uses TRBV6-1 and TRBJ2-7; possibly TRBD1 for D (6 bases). This CDR3 region has 13 residues. Trimming took 2 bases from V and 6 from J, leaving 11 bases between them. Looked up from germline, CDR1 is MNHNS and CDR2 is SASEGT.